The entry that follows covers one T cell receptor (beta chain) sequence. This specimen comes from a study of blood T cells in healthy people across ages. CDR3 size: 16 residues. From germline, CDR1 is LGHNA and CDR2 YSLEER. With V trimmed by 0 bases and J by 10 bases, 10 bases remained unmatched. Next came a second PCR, run for about 7 to 12 cycles, which used a sample-barcoded 5' primer along with a J-beta primer mix. TCRdb reprocessed the 5' RACE reads via MiXCR and lists one record per CDR3 protein. In the table there are fewer than 900,000 distinct CDR3 sequences, around half of which are singletons. There were healthy Caucasian individuals from Russia, aged roughly 6 to 90, serving as donors. Researchers isolated at least 6.5 million PBMCs per sample.

Sequencing was carried out using blood. This sequence originates from a woman aged 55-70 years in good health. V and J are TRBV4-3 and TRBJ2-1; 9 bases agree with TRBD2. CDR3 protein: CASSQDSGSPRGEQFF. CDR3 in DNA: TGCGCCAGCAGCCAAGATAGCGGGAGCCCTAGGGGGGAGCAGTTCTTC.